Presented here are 20 T cell receptor beta chains from one specimen sequenced in a study of T cells after yellow fever vaccination. Each CDR3 protein gets one entry after TCRdb re-called the 5' RACE reads with MiXCR. The sample records 620,000 or so distinct CDR3 sequences, around 12% being singletons. Sequencing was performed on PBMCs, taken on the day of the yellow fever booster vaccination. These receptor sequences come from a man in his thirties or forties who received the YFV17D yellow fever vaccine.

The chain combines TRBV6-1 with TRBJ2-7; a weak D match, TRBD1 (7 bases). V was cut by 4 bases and J by 5 bases, with 21 bases left in between. Germline CDR1 MNHNS, CDR2 SASEGT. This CDR3 spans 16 amino acids. DNA for the CDR3: TGTGCCAGCAGTGGGAGGCCAGGGGGGATAATAAACGAGCAGTACTTC. It specifies CASSGRPGGIINEQYF.

The chain uses TRBV6-2 or TRBV6-3 and TRBJ2-1, with 12 bases identical to TRBD2. In germline, CDR1 is MNHEY, CDR2 SVGEGT. The CDR3 contains 15 residues. V gave up 4 bases and J gave up 8 bases; unmatched junction bases: 6. The CDR3 nucleotides are TGTGCCAGCAGTTCGCTAGCGGGAGGGCCCTATGAGCAGTTCTTC. Encoded protein: CASSSLAGGPYEQFF.

The table lists this clonotype with a few counts. V and J are TRBV6-1 and TRBJ2-1; 7 nucleotides align to TRBD2. The CDR3 contains 18 residues. Germline-derived CDR1 and CDR2 are MNHNS and SASEGT. J was trimmed by 4 bases and V by 6 bases; bases with no gene match: 18. CDR3 nucleotide sequence: TGTGCCAGCAGGGGGAGGGTCCAACCCACGGCTGAGTACAATGAGCAGTTCTTC. Its translation is CASRGRVQPTAEYNEQFF.

This clonotype was detected ten times or more. The chain employs TRBV12-3 or TRBV12-4 and TRBJ1-5; D ambiguous. This CDR3 has 12 residues. The V gene lost 1 base and the J gene lost 7 bases, with 5 bases spanning the gap. The CDR3 reads CASSLGYQPQHF. Written as DNA, the CDR3 is TGTGCCAGCAGTTTAGGATACCAGCCCCAGCATTTT.

This clonotype was counted a single time. Germline and junction disagree at one end, which may indicate a read error. The chain recombines TRBV7-2 with TRBJ2-5; D possibly matches TRBD1 or TRBD2 (5 bases each). Germline V gives CDR1 SGHTA, CDR2 FQGNSA. The CDR3 spans 14 residues. The CDR3 DNA reads as TGTGCCAGCAGCTTACGTGGGGGAGCGGAGATCCAGTACTTC. Amino acid sequence: CASSLRGGAEIQYF.

The rearrangement uses TRBV20-1 and TRBJ2-7, with a tentative D call TRBD1 (5 bases). The V end was cut by 6 bases, the J end by 3 bases, with 9 bases between. This CDR3 spans 11 amino acids. Per the germline V gene, CDR1 is DFQATT and CDR2 is SNEGSKA (reference sequence). CDR3 in DNA: TGCAGTGCGACAGCTGACTACGAGCAGTACTTC. It codes for CSATADYEQYF.

This clonotype was picked up a small number of times. A read error may be the cause here, since a much bigger clone is one base away. The J gene is TRBJ2-3, the V gene TRBV12-3 or TRBV12-4; no reliable D call. The CDR3 has 11 residues. V was trimmed by 7 bases and J by 4 bases, leaving 6 bases between them. For the CDR3, the DNA is TGTGCCAGCACCTTAGCAGATACGCAGTATTTT. Residues: CASTLADTQYF.

The chain carries TRBV12-3 or TRBV12-4 and TRBJ1-1; D not certain. V was cut by 1 base and J by 1 base, with 10 bases left in between. This CDR3 is 15 amino acids long. The CDR3 DNA is TGTGCCAGCAGTTTAGGCGGCAGGCGGAACACTGAAGCTTTCTTT. This codes for CASSLGGRRNTEAFF.

This clonotype was counted between two and nine times. This chain joins TRBV19 and TRBJ1-5; no clear D gene. This CDR3 comprises 18 residues. Germline V gene data show CDR1 as LNHDA and CDR2 as SQIVND (reference sequence). V shed 2 bases and J shed 7 bases, with 24 bases lying between them. CDR3 region: CASSIKEHAHSGWQPQHF. The CDR3 DNA reads TGTGCCAGTAGTATAAAGGAACACGCTCACTCCGGTTGGCAGCCCCAGCATTTT.

This clonotype was found many times. V gene TRBV6-5 combines with J gene TRBJ2-5; D is undetermined. V lost 5 bases, J lost 0 bases, and 13 bases lay in between. The CDR3 covers 15 residues. Per germline, CDR1 MNHEY and CDR2 SVGAGI. CDR3 nucleotide sequence: TGTGCCAGCAGTCCCGGACGGCGACACCAAGAGACCCAGTACTTC. This encodes CASSPGRRHQETQYF.

The chain has TRBV19 and TRBJ1-5, with D possibly being TRBD1 (5 bases). This CDR3 is built from 14 residues. Germline V gene data show CDR1 as LNHDA and CDR2 as SQIVND (reference sequence). V gave up 10 bases and J gave up 5 bases, with 18 bases separating them. The CDR3 coding sequence is TGTGCCACAGTTCCGGGGCAGCGAGATCAGCCCCAGCATTTT. It translates to CATVPGQRDQPQHF.

A few counts support this clonotype. The chain joins TRBV7-2 to TRBJ2-1; 11 bases fit TRBD2. Trimming removed 0 bases from V and 6 bases from J; junction bases left unmatched: 10. Per germline, CDR1 SGHTA and CDR2 FQGNSA. The CDR3 loop spans 18 amino acids. The chain's CDR3 is CASSLAPLAGGTINEQFF. Written as DNA, the CDR3 is TGTGCCAGCAGCTTAGCCCCTCTAGCGGGAGGCACGATCAATGAGCAGTTCTTC.

V is TRBV7-8 and J is TRBJ2-5, with a possible D match to TRBD1 (5 bases). Looked up from germline, CDR1 is SGHVS and CDR2 is FQNEAQ. This CDR3 region has 14 residues. V was trimmed by 1 base and J by 5 bases, leaving 11 bases between them. The CDR3 sequence is CASSLEVSGETQYF. Written as DNA, the CDR3 is TGTGCCAGCAGCTTAGAGGTGTCAGGGGAGACCCAGTACTTC.

In its sample, this clonotype was seen many times. A read error may produce the germline difference seen at one junction end. The chain carries TRBV5-1 and TRBJ2-1, with TRBD2 matching 11 bases. Per germline, CDR1 SGHRS and CDR2 YFSETQ. CDR3 length: 15 residues. CDR3 sequence (DNA): TGTGCCAGCAGTACTAGCGGGAGCTCCTACAATGAGCAGTTCTTC. It translates to CASSTSGSSYNEQFF.

This clonotype was observed a few times. V is TRBV5-1 and J is TRBJ2-2; perhaps TRBD2 as D (5 bases). This CDR3 spans 16 amino acids. CDR1 and CDR2 (germline): SGHRS, YFSETQ. V dropped 6 bases and J dropped 6 bases, with 21 bases sitting between them. The CDR3 DNA reads as TGCGCCAGCACCTCATGGACGGTGGGAGTAGCCGGGGAGCTGTTTTTT. It is translated as CASTSWTVGVAGELFF.

This clonotype was observed a few times. This chain links TRBV15 with TRBJ2-7, with 7 positions matching TRBD1. The germline gives CDR1 LNHNV, CDR2 YYDKDF (reference sequence). After removal of 3 bases from V and 2 bases from J, the junction contained 10 bases not matched to a gene. The CDR3 is 16 residues long. The CDR3 loop reads CATSRQPGQRTYEQYF. The CDR3, as DNA: TGTGCCACCAGCAGGCAACCGGGACAGAGAACCTACGAGCAGTACTTC.

This clonotype was seen a handful of times. The V call is TRBV7-2, the J call TRBJ2-1; tentative D call: TRBD1 (6 bases). Trimming removed 5 bases from V and 10 bases from J, with 12 bases in between. This CDR3 region has 12 residues. Germline V gene lookup returns CDR1 SGHTA and CDR2 FQGNSA. The CDR3, as DNA: TGTGCCAGCAGCCCCACAGGGTCCGAGCAGTTCTTC. Its protein is CASSPTGSEQFF.

This clonotype was observed a handful of times. The chain uses TRBV30 and TRBJ2-1; 10 bases match TRBD2. CDR1 is GTSNPN and CDR2 is SVGIG in the germline V gene (reference sequence). Trimming cost V 5 bases and J 3 bases; bases outside gene matches: 13. This CDR3 region has 17 residues. CDR3 amino acids: CAWAGGAGGPVYNEQFF. The CDR3 nucleotides are TGTGCCTGGGCTGGAGGAGCGGGAGGGCCGGTCTACAATGAGCAGTTCTTC.

The V and J genes are TRBV12-3 or TRBV12-4 and TRBJ2-7, with 7 bases aligning to TRBD1. The CDR3 is 15 amino acids. V shed 3 bases and J 1 base; nucleotides not matched to a gene: 6. The CDR3 DNA reads TGTGCCAGCAGTTTGGGGGACAGCGCTTCCTACGAGCAGTACTTC. The encoded protein is CASSLGDSASYEQYF.

The table lists this clonotype with a few counts. The CDR3 sequence: CSANSGRTAYTDTQYF. The CDR3 DNA reads as TGCAGTGCTAATAGCGGGAGAACGGCTTACACAGATACGCAGTATTTT. The chain employs TRBV20-1 and TRBJ2-3; 9 bases are shared with TRBD2. V trimming: 4 bases; J trimming: 2 bases; junction bases outside the gene matches: 10. CDR1 and CDR2 (germline): DFQATT, SNEGSKA (reference sequence). This CDR3 region has 16 residues.